Given below is one T cell receptor beta chain in context. Its antigen is unidentified. This sample was taken from a study of shared clonotypes between healthy human individuals. The V segment lost 4 bases and the J segment 1 base; nucleotides outside the gene matches: 9. The CDR3 has 15 amino acids. In germline, CDR1 is GTSNPN, CDR2 SVGIG (reference sequence). Overall study results and limits: Non-shared clonotypes displayed generation probabilities falling below those of clonotypes present in all four donors.

TCRdb's table, derived via immunoSEQ multiplex PCR, lists solely in-frame clones and lacks some. The profile shows 2 million to 2.5 million clones, about 94% of them singletons. Sequenced material: naive CD4+ T cells sorted from blood. The subset is: CD45RA+ positively selected. The origin of this receptor is a man aged 18 to 29 in good health. This rearrangement joins TRBV30 to TRBJ1-2; 7 bases agree with TRBD1. The CDR3 spells CAWKRPGQFNYGYTF. The CDR3 nucleotides read TGTGCCTGGAAGCGACCGGGACAGTTTAACTATGGCTACACCTTC.